This T cell receptor (beta chain) came from a study of T cell clones after liver transplantation. V was pared by 4 bases and J by 2 bases, with 15 bases between. CDR3 size: 15 residues. Germline V gene sequence: CDR1 SGHNT, CDR2 YYREEE (reference sequence). Some clones are missing from TCRdb's copy, which holds only in-frame ones; the method was immunoSEQ multiplex PCR. The data hold tens of thousands of clones, with roughly 90% observed a single time. The chain joins TRBV5-4 to TRBJ1-1; possibly TRBD1 for D (6 bases). Material: CD4+ T cells from blood, obtained before liver transplant. The sequence was collected from a human donor who received a liver transplant. The chain's CDR3 is CASSLAGGRNTEAFF. The CDR3 nucleotides read TGTGCCAGCAGCCTCGCTGGGGGCCGTAACACTGAAGCTTTCTTT.